A single sample gave rise to the 19 T cell receptor beta chains below, sequenced in a study of T cell repertoires in cytomegalovirus infection. TCRdb re-derived calls from the reads in MiXCR, one entry per CDR3 protein. This table holds about 740,000 distinct CDR3 sequences, less than 40% found once. Sequenced sample: PBMCs. The receptors were gathered from a human donor in good health (CMV status not recorded). Some clones in this sample may be carry-over from other donors' samples.

The CDR3 protein is CASSEFVRGVATNEKLFF. As DNA, the CDR3 is TGTGCCAGCAGTGAATTCGTTAGAGGGGTTGCAACTAATGAAAAACTGTTTTTT. The V call is TRBV6-1, the J call TRBJ1-4; perhaps TRBD1 as D (5 bases). V lost 2 bases, J lost 0 bases, and 16 bases lay in between. The CDR3 spans 18 residues. CDR1 is MNHNS and CDR2 is SASEGT in the germline V gene.

The chain carries TRBV7-6 and TRBJ1-1; D perhaps matches TRBD1 (6 bases). Germline loops: CDR1 SGHVS, CDR2 FNYEAQ. CDR3 length equals 14 residues. V lost 4 bases and J lost 4, with 13 bases in between. CDR3 in DNA: TGTGCCAGCAGCTCAAGAGAAGGGGGCACTGAAGCTTTCTTT. It translates to CASSSREGGTEAFF.

V usage is TRBV19 and J usage is TRBJ1-2; possibly TRBD1 for D (5 bases). The length of the CDR3 is 13 residues. From germline, CDR1 is LNHDA and CDR2 SQIVND (reference sequence). With 0 bases removed from V and 5 bases from J, the gap between germline ends came to 7 bases. The CDR3 reads CASSIEAGYGYTF. CDR3 nucleotide sequence: TGTGCCAGTAGTATAGAGGCAGGGTATGGCTACACCTTC.

This sequence joins TRBV30 and TRBJ1-1; no definite D call. CDR3 length: 11 residues. V lost 4 bases, J lost 9 bases, and 12 bases lay in between. CDR1 and CDR2 (germline): GTSNPN, SVGIG (reference sequence). CDR3 amino acids: CAWTKRPQAFF. The CDR3 bases are TGTGCCTGGACTAAAAGGCCGCAAGCTTTCTTT.

The chain links TRBV7-6 to TRBJ2-5; TRBD1 matches at 8 bases. CDR1 SGHVS and CDR2 FNYEAQ come from the germline V gene. The ends lost 5 bases at V and 2 bases at J; junction bases unmatched: 7. The CDR3 sequence is 15 residues long. The CDR3 sequence is CASSQTGGLQETQYF. The CDR3 nucleotides read TGTGCCAGCAGCCAAACAGGGGGTTTACAAGAGACCCAGTACTTC.

In regard to this clonotype: The junction differs from germline at one of its ends, possibly a read error. The rearrangement links TRBV6-2 or TRBV6-3 to TRBJ1-2, with D perhaps matching TRBD1 (6 bases). The CDR3 runs to 12 residues. CDR1 is MNHEY and CDR2 is SVGEGT in the germline V gene. The CDR3 nucleotides are TGTGCCGGCAGGGGTAGCGGGCCTGGCTACACCTTC. This gives the protein CAGRGSGPGYTF.

This clonotype has just a few counts. V and J are TRBV20-1 and TRBJ2-7, with unresolved D. V lost 1 base to trimming and J lost 0 bases, with 13 bases between them. Germline lookup yields CDR1 DFQATT and CDR2 SNEGSKA (reference sequence). The CDR3 loop spans 15 amino acids. The CDR3 reads CSARVFYKSSYEQYF. The CDR3, as DNA: TGCAGTGCTAGAGTGTTTTACAAAAGCTCCTACGAGCAGTACTTC.

There are a few counts of this clonotype. V gene TRBV18 combines with J gene TRBJ1-4; no firm D call. Germline V gene sequence: CDR1 KGHSH, CDR2 LQKENI. V lost 4 bases and J lost 0, with 9 bases in between. The CDR3 extends over 15 amino acids. This CDR3 reads CASSQSLATNEKLFF. The CDR3 DNA follows: TGTGCCAGCTCACAATCCCTCGCAACTAATGAAAAACTGTTTTTT.

The chain uses TRBV6-6 and TRBJ2-1; D might be TRBD1 (5 bases). CDR3 length: 13 amino acids. V lost 6 bases, J lost 7 bases, and 13 bases lay in between. Germline-derived CDR1 and CDR2 are MNHNY and SVGAGI (reference sequence). In DNA, the CDR3 is TGTGCCAGCAGCCGACAGATTCGGAATGAGCAGTTCTTC. Translation: CASSRQIRNEQFF.

About this clonotype: The conserved closing phenylalanine or tryptophan is absent in this CDR3, likely reflecting a read error. The CDR3 sequence is CASSGVTGSSITYNEQFL. Written as DNA, the CDR3 is TGTGCCAGCAGCGGCGTGACGGGATCCTCCATTACCTACAATGAGCAGTTCTTA. The chain has TRBV11-3 and TRBJ2-1; D might be TRBD2 (5 bases). Trimming took off 5 bases at V and 2 bases at J, with 22 bases between the two ends. CDR1 is SGHNT, CDR2 YENEEA, per germline. CDR3 length: 18 residues.

V gene TRBV7-9 combines with J gene TRBJ1-1, with unresolved D. V was cut by 4 bases and J by 0 bases, with 12 bases left in between. CDR1 and CDR2 (germline): SEHNR, FQNEAQ (reference sequence). The CDR3 is 15 residues long. The CDR3: CASSSRAGLNTEAFF. CDR3 in DNA: TGTGCCAGCAGCTCGCGGGCCGGGCTGAACACTGAAGCTTTCTTT.

V usage is TRBV28 and J usage is TRBJ1-1; possibly TRBD1 for D (5 bases). V gave up 4 bases and J gave up 1 base, with 19 bases separating them. There are 17 residues in the CDR3. Germline CDR1 is MDHEN and CDR2 is SYDVKM. The chain's CDR3 is CASSSLSPGGGNTEAFF. CDR3 DNA: TGTGCCAGCAGTTCACTTTCACCCGGGGGAGGGAACACTGAAGCTTTCTTT.

This clonotype has just one count. This sequence joins TRBV3-1 and TRBJ2-4, with 7 bases aligning to TRBD1. V lost 7 bases to trimming and J lost 8 bases; unmatched junction nucleotides: 11. This CDR3 region has 14 residues. Germline CDR1 reads LGHDT; CDR2 reads YNNKEL (reference sequence). The CDR3 DNA reads as TGTGCCAGCAACCCCCGGGACAGAGAGGACATTCAGTACTTC. This codes for CASNPRDREDIQYF.

This clonotype has just one count. This chain links TRBV11-2 with TRBJ2-5; tentatively, D is TRBD1 (5 bases). The V gene lost 1 base and the J gene lost 5 bases, with 11 bases spanning the gap. Germline CDR1 SGHAT, CDR2 FQNNGV. The CDR3 runs to 14 residues. The CDR3 DNA reads TGTGCCAGCAGCTTAGGGTGGGGCGGTGAGACCCAGTACTTC. As protein: CASSLGWGGETQYF.

This clonotype was counted ten times or more. The chain employs TRBV4-1 and TRBJ2-2; TRBD2 matches at 7 bases. The CDR3 is 17 amino acids. Germline CDR1 reads MGHRA; CDR2 reads YSYEKL. V lost 4 bases, J lost 4 bases, and 12 bases stayed unmatched. The CDR3 nucleotides read TGCGCCAGCAGCCGATGGACTAGAGGTGCGGGCACCGGGGAGCTGTTTTTT. Translating gives CASSRWTRGAGTGELFF.

This clonotype was detected only a few times. The chain couples TRBV12-3 or TRBV12-4 to TRBJ1-4, with 8 bases matching TRBD1. V shed 3 bases, J shed 4 bases, and the junction held 7 bases outside the gene matches. The CDR3 contains 16 residues. Here the CDR3 reads CASSFRTGTLNEKLFF. CDR3 DNA: TGTGCCAGCAGTTTTCGGACAGGGACGCTTAATGAAAAACTGTTTTTT.

The chain couples TRBV6-1 to TRBJ1-1; possible D gene TRBD1, 6 bases. The CDR3 consists of 14 residues. The V and J ends lost 6 bases and 6 bases respectively, with 17 bases between them. CDR1 is MNHNS, CDR2 SASEGT, per germline. The CDR3 protein is CASSRTTGWAEAFF. The CDR3 coding sequence is TGTGCCAGCAGCCGGACGACAGGTTGGGCTGAAGCTTTCTTT.

This clonotype was recorded once. The V and J genes are TRBV5-5 and TRBJ2-1, with D possibly TRBD1 on 6 matching bases. Germline CDR1 is SGHKS and CDR2 is YYEKEE (reference sequence). V lost 2 bases and J 12 bases, leaving 9 bases between the germline ends. This CDR3 contains 11 residues. CDR3 region: CASSFTGLQFF. The CDR3 DNA reads TGTGCCAGCAGCTTTACAGGGCTGCAGTTCTTC.

This chain joins TRBV7-2 and TRBJ1-1; 8 bases match TRBD1. V trimming: 8 bases; J trimming: 4 bases; junction bases outside the gene matches: 9. Per the germline V gene, CDR1 is SGHTA and CDR2 is FQGNSA. The CDR3 is 14 amino acids. The chain's CDR3 is CASRQGMSVTEAFF. The CDR3, as DNA: TGTGCCAGCCGACAGGGGATGTCGGTCACTGAAGCTTTCTTT.